Listed here are 30 T cell receptor beta chains from one sample, sequenced in a study of shared clonotypes between healthy human individuals. Profiling relied on immunoSEQ multiplex PCR, and the TCRdb table lists in-frame clones only, not all of them. The sample lists a few million clones, 90% to 97% occurring once. The source material was naive CD4+ T cells sorted from blood. Subset here: CD45RA+ positively selected. All receptors derive from a man aged 18 to 29 in good health.

The CDR3: CASRVRGRGYEQYF. The CDR3 DNA reads as TGTGCCAGCAGAGTCAGGGGGCGAGGCTACGAGCAGTACTTC. V usage is TRBV2 and J usage is TRBJ2-7; 8 bases agree with TRBD1. The V gene's germline CDR1 is SNHLY and CDR2 FYNNEI. The junction had 7 bases not matched to a gene; V was cut back by 6 bases and J by 3 bases. This CDR3 contains 14 residues.

The V gene is TRBV5-1, the J gene TRBJ2-5; D is unclear. The CDR3 has 12 residues. Trimming cost V 10 bases and J 2 bases, with 12 bases left between them. From germline, CDR1 is SGHRS and CDR2 YFSETQ. The CDR3 protein is CAGRRFQETQYF. DNA for the CDR3: TGCGCCGGACGGCGTTTTCAAGAGACCCAGTACTTC.

The chain combines TRBV28 with TRBJ2-7; D is unclear. V lost 1 base and J lost 6, with 7 bases in between. Per germline, CDR1 MDHEN and CDR2 SYDVKM. The CDR3 runs to 12 residues. In DNA, the CDR3 is TGTGCCAGCAGTTTATCGGGTCGCGAGCAGTACTTC. This translates into CASSLSGREQYF. The full variable domain, in which reference TRBV28 and TRBJ2-7 provide the parts outside the CDR3, is DVKVTQSSRYLVKRTGEKVFLECVQDMDHENMFWYRQDPGLGLRLIYFSYDVKMKEKGDIPEGYSVSREKKERFSLILESASTNQTSMYLCASSLSGREQYFGPGTRLTVT.

CDR3 coding DNA: TGTGCCAGCAGCTTGGGGCTAGCGGGAGGTGAGCAGTTCTTC. Its translation is CASSLGLAGGEQFF. The chain combines TRBV5-4 with TRBJ2-1; 11 bases match TRBD2. J gave up 9 bases and V 0 bases, and 2 bases lay outside the gene matches. CDR1 SGHNT and CDR2 YYREEE come from the germline V gene (reference sequence). The CDR3 is 14 amino acids.

This sequence joins TRBV4-3 and TRBJ1-2; 7 bases align to TRBD1. Germline CDR1 reads LGHNA; CDR2 reads YSLEER. This CDR3 is 16 amino acids long. The ends lost 2 bases at V and 1 base at J; junction bases unmatched: 7. CDR3 bases: TGCGCCAGCAGCCAATATACGGGACAGAGTAACTATGGCTACACCTTC. Protein sequence: CASSQYTGQSNYGYTF.

The chain has TRBV5-1 and TRBJ1-1; no definite D call. Germline V CDR1 and CDR2: SGHRS, YFSETQ. CDR3 length: 14 amino acids. V dropped 0 bases and J dropped 0 bases, with 6 bases sitting between them. The CDR3 spells CASSLAALNTEAFF. The CDR3 coding sequence is TGCGCCAGCAGCTTGGCAGCCTTGAACACTGAAGCTTTCTTT.

On this clone itself: At one of its ends the junction is not consistent with the germline gene, which may arise from a read error. The chain joins TRBV5-1 to TRBJ2-1; TRBD2 matches 11 bases. The CDR3 length is 17 residues. The V gene's germline CDR1 is SGHRS and CDR2 YFSETQ. CDR3 residues: CASSTGSGLAAPNKQFF. The CDR3 nucleotides are TGCGCCAGCAGCACAGGCTCGGGACTAGCGGCTCCCAATAAGCAGTTCTTC.

V usage is TRBV19 and J usage is TRBJ2-1; tentatively, D is TRBD2 (6 bases). The V end lost 6 bases, the J end lost 7 bases, and 13 bases lay between the germline ends. The length of the CDR3 is 13 residues. Per the germline V gene, CDR1 is LNHDA and CDR2 is SQIVND (reference sequence). DNA of the CDR3: TGTGCCAGTAGACACGGGAGTGATAATGAGCAGTTCTTC. As protein: CASRHGSDNEQFF.

V and J are TRBV19 and TRBJ1-1; D is uncertain. The CDR3 sequence is 13 residues long. Trimming took off 4 bases at V and 0 bases at J, with 6 bases between the two ends. The germline CDR1 and CDR2 sequences are LNHDA and SQIVND (reference sequence). This chain's CDR3 is CASSTFLNTEAFF. CDR3 DNA sequence: TGTGCCAGTAGTACCTTCTTGAACACTGAAGCTTTCTTT.

Here the CDR3 DNA reads TGTGCCAGCAGACCCCTCGATGAGCAGTTCTTC. Translation gives CASRPLDEQFF. The chain uses TRBV2 and TRBJ2-1; no clear D gene. Germline-derived CDR1 and CDR2 are SNHLY and FYNNEI. The CDR3 totals 11 residues. V shed 6 bases and J shed 8 bases, with 8 bases lying between them.

Only a few counts were recorded for this clone. The chain is built from TRBV2 and TRBJ1-2; D is uncertain. Trimming removed 8 bases from V and 3 bases from J, with 7 bases in between. The CDR3 extends over 11 amino acids. The germline gives CDR1 SNHLY, CDR2 FYNNEI. DNA for the CDR3: TGTGCCAGCGAGACGGACTATGGCTACACCTTC. Its protein product is CASETDYGYTF. The whole variable domain, filled in from reference TRBV2 and TRBJ1-2, reads EPEVTQTPSHQVTQMGQEVILRCVPISNHLYFYWYRQILGQKVEFLVSFYNNEISEKSEIFDDQFSVERPDGSNFTLKIRSTKLEDSAMYFCASETDYGYTFGSGTRLTVV.

V usage is TRBV10-3 and J usage is TRBJ2-7, with 10 bases fitting TRBD2. CDR1 is ENHRY and CDR2 is SYGVKD in the germline V gene. The CDR3 runs to 13 residues. Trimming at V came to 10 bases and at J to 2 bases, leaving 5 bases not matched to a gene. CDR3 amino acids: CATASGSPYEQYF. CDR3 bases: TGTGCCACGGCTAGCGGGAGCCCCTACGAGCAGTACTTC.

The V and J genes are TRBV6-1 and TRBJ2-2; tentatively, D is TRBD2 (6 bases). This CDR3 comprises 14 residues. V gave up 8 bases and J gave up 1 base, with 11 bases separating them. In germline, CDR1 is MNHNS, CDR2 SASEGT. DNA of the CDR3: TGTGCCAGCTGGGACGGGAGGAACACCGGGGAGCTGTTTTTT. Its protein is CASWDGRNTGELFF.

Of note for this clone: The sample holds other DNA sequences that translate to the same CDR3. This chain connects TRBV2 to TRBJ2-7; 10 bases are shared with TRBD1. The V segment lost 6 bases and the J segment 2 bases; nucleotides outside the gene matches: 1. The CDR3 length is 13 residues. Germline values: CDR1 SNHLY, CDR2 FYNNEI. CDR3 protein: CASRGTGAYEQYF. The CDR3 DNA follows: TGTGCCAGCAGAGGGACAGGGGCCTACGAGCAGTACTTC.

The chain uses TRBV11-2 and TRBJ2-6, with unresolved D. This CDR3 has 16 residues. Trimming took off 4 bases at V and 1 base at J, with 11 bases between the two ends. Germline CDR1 and CDR2: SGHAT and FQNNGV. The CDR3 protein is CASSSRTFSGANVLTF. CDR3 in DNA: TGTGCCAGCAGCTCTAGGACGTTTTCTGGGGCCAACGTCCTGACTTTC.

This clone showed up just once. V is TRBV12-5 and J is TRBJ1-5; D is uncertain. The germline CDR1 and CDR2 sequences are LGHNT and FRNRAP. This CDR3 has 13 residues. Trimming cost V 7 bases and J 0 bases, with 7 bases left between them. The CDR3 DNA follows: TGTGCTAGTGATAAGGATAGCAATCAGCCCCAGCATTTT. It is translated as CASDKDSNQPQHF.

V is TRBV4-1 and J is TRBJ2-7; D is perhaps TRBD2 (6 bases). This CDR3 comprises 15 residues. V was clipped by 5 bases and J by 3 bases, with 17 bases between them. CDR1 and CDR2 (germline): MGHRA, YSYEKL. CDR3 amino acids: CASSAQTSGFYEQYF. The CDR3 bases are TGCGCCAGCAGCGCCCAGACTAGTGGATTCTACGAGCAGTACTTC.

On this clone itself: The same CDR3 also results from other DNA sequences found in this sample. The rearrangement joins TRBV2 to TRBJ1-5; TRBD1 is a possible D gene (6 bases). The CDR3 sequence is 13 residues long. Germline CDR1 is SNHLY and CDR2 is FYNNEI. Trimming left V 5 bases short and J 6 bases short, with 11 bases between. The CDR3 sequence is CASSTQGGQPQHF. The CDR3 DNA follows: TGTGCCAGCAGTACACAGGGAGGTCAGCCCCAGCATTTT.

The V and J genes are TRBV2 and TRBJ1-5, with a weak D call TRBD1 (6 bases). The CDR3 has 15 residues. The V end lost 6 bases, the J end lost 6 bases, and 18 bases lay between the germline ends. In germline, CDR1 is SNHLY, CDR2 FYNNEI. This CDR3 is CASRMQGKYSQPQHF. DNA of the CDR3: TGTGCCAGCAGGATGCAGGGGAAATACAGTCAGCCCCAGCATTTT.

The chain recombines TRBV5-1 with TRBJ1-3, with 7 bases that match TRBD1. The CDR3 spans 16 residues. Trimming cost V 9 bases and J 0 bases; bases outside gene matches: 12. The germline gives CDR1 SGHRS, CDR2 YFSETQ. The CDR3 loop reads CAIPQGPYSSGNTIYF. The CDR3 region has the DNA TGCGCCATCCCACAGGGGCCCTATAGCTCTGGAAACACCATATATTTT.

The rearrangement links TRBV7-2 to TRBJ2-3, with 7 bases identical to TRBD1. Unmatched junction bases numbered 8, after V lost 5 bases and J lost 3 bases. Germline CDR1 is SGHTA and CDR2 is FQGNSA. This CDR3 is 15 amino acids long. Here the CDR3 DNA reads TGTGCCAGCAGCACACGCAGGGGGTGGACAGATACGCAGTATTTT. Protein sequence: CASSTRRGWTDTQYF.

The V call is TRBV15, the J call TRBJ1-5; D is unresolved. Germline V lookup: CDR1 LNHNV, CDR2 YYDKDF (reference sequence). This CDR3 comprises 14 residues. V was trimmed by 1 base and J by 1 base, leaving 5 bases between them. The CDR3 protein is CATSRGESNQPQHF. For the CDR3, the DNA is TGTGCCACCAGCAGAGGGGAAAGCAATCAGCCCCAGCATTTT.

J is TRBJ1-6 and V is TRBV6-1; no clear D gene. The CDR3 has 15 amino acids. The germline gives CDR1 MNHNS, CDR2 SASEGT. Trimming shortened V by 1 base and J by 0 bases, and 4 bases separated the two germline ends. In nucleotides, the CDR3 is TGTGCCAGCAGTGAAGTTCACTCCTATAATTCACCCCTCCACTTT. It is translated as CASSEVHSYNSPLHF.

The rearrangement joins TRBV6-1 to TRBJ2-2; D possibly matches TRBD1 or TRBD2 (7 bases each). Trimming cost V 6 bases and J 7 bases, with 15 bases left between them. The CDR3 runs to 14 residues. Germline lookup yields CDR1 MNHNS and CDR2 SASEGT. CDR3: CASRPGGGSGELFF. Written as DNA, the CDR3 is TGTGCCAGCAGGCCAGGGGGAGGGAGCGGGGAGCTGTTTTTT.

A single count supports this clone. Other DNA variants within this sample encode the same CDR3. The chain uses TRBV6-5 and TRBJ1-5, with D uncertain. The CDR3 has 13 amino acids. V was shortened by 2 bases and J by 4 bases, with 6 bases between the two germline ends. Germline CDR1 MNHEY, CDR2 SVGAGI. The chain's CDR3 is CASSYGSNQPQHF. The DNA for the CDR3 is TGTGCCAGCAGTTACGGTTCGAATCAGCCCCAGCATTTT.

The rearrangement joins TRBV7-3 to TRBJ1-1, with unresolved D. The germline V gene encodes CDR1 SGHTA and CDR2 FQGTGA. Trimming stripped 1 base from V and 0 bases from J, with 6 bases between. This CDR3 is built from 14 residues. CDR3 DNA: TGTGCCAGCAGCTTAAACAGCATGAACACTGAAGCTTTCTTT. Translating it yields CASSLNSMNTEAFF.

J is TRBJ2-1 and V is TRBV7-9, with 8 positions matching TRBD1. The CDR3 runs to 16 residues. V lost 4 bases to trimming and J lost 8 bases; unmatched junction nucleotides: 13. Per germline, CDR1 SEHNR and CDR2 FQNEAQ (reference sequence). In DNA, the CDR3 is TGTGCCAGCAGCTACCCGACCCGGACAGGGTCGGATGAGCAGTTCTTC. This codes for CASSYPTRTGSDEQFF.

The chain combines TRBV2 with TRBJ2-5; D uncertain. CDR3 length: 12 amino acids. Looked up from germline, CDR1 is SNHLY and CDR2 is FYNNEI. V lost 6 bases to trimming and J lost 5 bases, with 10 bases between them. The CDR3 DNA reads TGTGCCAGCAGGTTCACAGTGGAGACCCAGTACTTC. Amino acid sequence: CASRFTVETQYF.

The rearrangement uses TRBV10-3 and TRBJ2-2, with 8 positions matching TRBD1. Unmatched junction bases numbered 6, after V lost 6 bases and J lost 6 bases. Per germline, CDR1 ENHRY and CDR2 SYGVKD. The CDR3 has 14 residues. In DNA, the CDR3 is TGTGCCATCAGCGGGACAGGAGACGCCGGGGAGCTGTTTTTT. Its protein is CAISGTGDAGELFF.

The chain employs TRBV10-3 and TRBJ1-2, with D maybe TRBD1 (5 bases). CDR1 ENHRY and CDR2 SYGVKD come from the germline V gene. V shed 3 bases and J shed 0 bases, with 11 bases lying between them. The CDR3 sequence is 15 residues long. The CDR3 loop reads CAISDRVSSNYGYTF. The CDR3 region has the DNA TGTGCCATCAGTGACAGGGTCTCATCTAACTATGGCTACACCTTC.